This T cell receptor beta chain was sequenced for a study of early T cells in non-severe SARS-CoV-2 infection. Trimming shortened V by 2 bases and J by 0 bases, and 11 bases separated the two germline ends. From germline, CDR1 is MNHNS and CDR2 SASEGT. The CDR3 sequence is 16 residues long. This clonotype has only a few counts. Each single cDNA molecule received a unique molecular identifier. TCRdb re-called the 5' RACE reads with MiXCR, one entry per CDR3 protein. The sample lists nearly 55,000 distinct CDR3 sequences, about 7.7% occurring once. The gene calls are TRBV6-1 and TRBJ1-5; D uncertain. Sequences were derived from whole blood, sampled at baseline. This receptor was identified in an adult who was a healthcare worker with PCR-confirmed SARS-CoV-2 infection or an uninfected control (not recorded which). For the CDR3, the DNA is TGTGCCAGCAGTGAACAGCCGTGGGATAGCAATCAGCCCCAGCATTTT. Translation gives CASSEQPWDSNQPQHF.